This entry is about one T cell receptor beta chain. The V segment lost 8 bases and the J segment 5 bases; nucleotides outside the gene matches: 12. This CDR3 is 15 amino acids long. CDR1 is MDHEN, CDR2 SYDVKM, per germline. TCRdb keeps only in-frame clones here, not all; method: immunoSEQ multiplex PCR. The data contain about 360,000 clones, just over 85% of them singletons. The data were obtained in a study of cytomegalovirus exposure and HLA in healthy donors. Sequencing was carried out using PBMCs. The chain is built from TRBV28 and TRBJ2-7; 10 nucleotides line up with TRBD2. This receptor was obtained from a woman aged 18-29 years in good health and CMV-seronegative. This CDR3 is CASHTPTSGNHEQYF. The CDR3 region has the DNA TGTGCCAGCCACACACCTACTAGCGGGAATCACGAGCAGTACTTC. The whole variable domain, remainder taken from reference TRBV28 and TRBJ2-7, is DVKVTQSSRYLVKRTGEKVFLECVQDMDHENMFWYRQDPGLGLRLIYFSYDVKMKEKGDIPEGYSVSREKKERFSLILESASTNQTSMYLCASHTPTSGNHEQYFGPGTRLTVT.